These T cell receptor beta chains were read from a single sample in a study of monozygotic twins with cystic fibrosis. The repertoire was sequenced with immunoSEQ multiplex PCR; TCRdb's copy has only in-frame clones and lacks some. Of approximately 33,000 clones listed, 84% are singletons. Input material: blood. These receptors were collected from a girl aged 2 to 9 with cystic fibrosis. The CDR3 runs from the conserved cysteine through the conserved F or W. D genes are given only for firm matches. Expanded clones are given a class, and other clones once, few, many or no size at all.

clone size | J gene | V gene | CDR3 length | D gene | CDR3 protein | CDR3 DNA
. | TRBJ1-6 | TRBV6-5 | 14 | . | CASSATGTNSPLHF | TGTGCCAGCAGCGCTACAGGGACAAATTCACCCCTCCACTTT
. | TRBJ1-1 | TRBV9 | 12 | . | CASSVDNTEAFF | TGTGCCAGCAGCGTAGACAACACTGAAGCTTTCTTT
. | TRBJ1-1 | TRBV19 | 17 | . | CASSIPPETGMNTEAFF | TGTGCCAGTAGTATACCCCCGGAAACAGGAATGAACACTGAAGCTTTCTTT
few | TRBJ1-3 | TRBV30 | 11 | . | CAWRVGIAIYF | TGTGCCTGGAGGGTAGGGATCGCCATATATTTT
. | TRBJ1-5 | TRBV18 | 16 | TRBD1 | CASSPFGQEGNQPQHF | TGTGCCAGCTCCCCTTTCGGACAGGAGGGCAATCAGCCCCAGCATTTT
. | TRBJ2-7 | TRBV7-2 | 17 | . | CASSLVDSTDLRYEQYF | TGTGCCAGCAGCTTAGTGGACTCCACCGACCTCAGGTACGAGCAGTACTTC
few | TRBJ2-1 | TRBV9 | 12 | . | CASRGGGFEQFF | TGTGCCAGCCGTGGCGGGGGCTTTGAGCAGTTCTTC
. | TRBJ1-5 | TRBV7-2 | 13 | . | CASSLGLIQPQHF | TGTGCCAGCAGCTTAGGACTGATTCAGCCCCAGCATTTT
. | TRBJ1-5 | TRBV19 | 15 | . | CASSIGYYSNQPQHF | TGTGCCAGTAGTATAGGGTACTATAGCAATCAGCCCCAGCATTTT
. | TRBJ2-7 | TRBV5-4 | 16 | . | CASSTQLTPSSYEQYF | TGTGCCAGCAGCACACAACTGACCCCTAGCTCCTACGAGCAGTACTTC
few | TRBJ2-7 | TRBV30 | 14 | TRBD1 | CAWSAGQGVSEQYF | TGTGCCTGGAGTGCAGGACAGGGGGTAAGCGAGCAGTACTTC
. | TRBJ1-5 | TRBV30 | 14 | . | CAWSVRRNNQPQHF | TGTGCCTGGAGTGTCCGGAGAAATAATCAGCCCCAGCATTTT
. | TRBJ1-1 | TRBV29-1 | 13 | . | CSVLHRANTEAFF | TGCAGCGTCCTTCACAGGGCCAACACTGAAGCTTTCTTT
few | TRBJ2-3 | TRBV18 | 14 | TRBD2 | CASSPAGDTDTQYF | TGTGCCAGCTCACCAGCGGGGGACACAGATACGCAGTATTTT
. | TRBJ2-7 | TRBV6-5 | 14 | TRBD2 | CASSYAGEAGEQYF | TGTGCCAGCAGTTACGCGGGGGAGGCGGGCGAGCAGTACTTC
. | TRBJ2-1 | TRBV7-2 | 14 | . | CASSPGSNYNEQFF | TGTGCCAGCAGCCCCGGGTCGAACTACAATGAGCAGTTCTTC
. | TRBJ2-7 | TRBV21-1 | 15 | . | CASSKWGRPFYEQYF | TGTGCCAGCAGCAAATGGGGGCGCCCCTTCTACGAGCAGTACTTC
. | TRBJ2-7 | TRBV5-1 | 14 | TRBD1 | CASSLADRDGEQYF | TGCGCCAGCAGCTTGGCGGACAGGGATGGCGAGCAGTACTTC
. | TRBJ2-1 | TRBV30 | 14 | . | CAWSVTGAYNEQFF | TGTGCCTGGAGTGTAACCGGGGCCTACAATGAGCAGTTCTTC
few | TRBJ1-2 | TRBV7-9 | 12 | . | CASSEEPYGYTF | TGTGCCAGCAGCGAAGAGCCCTATGGCTACACCTTC
. | TRBJ2-7 | TRBV27 | 15 | TRBD1 | CASSLLGQPSGEQYF | TGTGCCAGCAGTTTACTGGGACAGCCCAGTGGCGAGCAGTACTTC
. | TRBJ1-1 | TRBV27 | 13 | TRBD1 | CASSPTGAVEAFF | TGTGCCAGCAGCCCGACAGGGGCGGTTGAAGCTTTCTTT
. | TRBJ1-2 | TRBV30 | 13 | TRBD1 | CAWSYRGRGGYTF | TGTGCCTGGAGTTACAGGGGGCGCGGTGGCTACACCTTC
. | TRBJ1-3 | TRBV5-1 | 15 | TRBD1 | CASSGTGGTGNTIYF | TGCGCCAGCTCCGGGACAGGGGGCACTGGAAACACCATATATTTT
few | TRBJ1-2 | TRBV27 | 15 | TRBD1 | CASSVSGTGRPGYTF | TGTGCCAGCAGTGTATCCGGGACAGGGCGCCCTGGCTACACCTTC
. | TRBJ2-5 | TRBV19 | 16 | TRBD2 | CASSGRGTSGQETQYF | TGTGCCAGTAGTGGACGCGGGACTAGCGGACAAGAGACCCAGTACTTC